One TCR beta chain is described in this entry. The data are from a study of CD8 T cells in ankylosing spondylitis. MiXCR, applied by TCRdb to the 5' RACE reads, yields one record per CDR3 protein. The sample lists about 230,000 distinct CDR3 sequences, around 8% occurring once. Unmatched junction bases numbered 6, after V lost 0 bases and J lost 3 bases. The CDR3 sequence is 17 residues long. CDR1 is LGHNA and CDR2 is YSLEER in the germline V gene. The TCR was taken from a female donor with ankylosing spondylitis or in good health (not recorded which). The J gene is TRBJ2-3, the V gene TRBV4-3; TRBD2 matches at 10 bases. The sequenced material came from blood, either unsorted or a sorted T cell fraction (not recorded which). CDR3 in amino acids: CASSQDGLAGVTDTQYF. In DNA, the CDR3 is TGCGCCAGCAGCCAAGATGGCCTAGCGGGAGTGACAGATACGCAGTATTTT.